This TCR beta chain was recorded in a study of blood T cell repertoires in COVID-19. Study-wide context: Donors in the United States, Italy and Spain gave samples during acute or convalescent COVID-19. PBMCs, B-cell-depleted T cells, or T cells were the source of the cDNA or gDNA that made up the material.

The ends were cut back, 5 bases at V and 6 bases at J, with 14 bases in the middle. From germline, CDR1 is SGHNT and CDR2 YENEEA. The CDR3 consists of 13 residues. In the original workflow: From reference gene primer amplification, estimates of nucleated cell counts were derived. The assay was immunoSEQ multiplex PCR, and TCRdb's table has in-frame clones only and misses some. V, J and clone size derive from that table, while D and trimming were established from the DNA sequence. The sample yields around 180,000 clones, 75% to 85% seen once. The TCR sequence derives from a human donor in a cohort sampled during active COVID-19. The sample comprised peripheral blood. The chain recombines TRBV11-3 with TRBJ2-7; D may be TRBD2 (5 bases). Here the CDR3 reads CASSPREGSEQYF. CDR3 DNA: TGTGCCAGCAGCCCCAGAGAGGGAAGCGAGCAGTACTTC. Together with reference TRBV11-3 and TRBJ2-7, the CDR3 gives the full variable domain: EAGVVQSPRYKIIEKKQPVAFWCNPISGHNTLYWYLQNLGQGPELLIRYENEEAVDDSQLPKDRFSAERLKGVDSTLKIQPAELGDSAVYLCASSPREGSEQYFGPGTRLTVT.